These 23 T cell receptor beta chains were all obtained from the same sample, sequenced in a study of OX40 agonist ivuxolimab in advanced cancers. Only in-frame clones appear in the TCRdb table, and some are missing; sequencing was by immunoSEQ multiplex PCR. Of some 84,000 clones detected, around 92% appear once; the ten largest clones hold about 9.4%. The sequencing here drew on CD4+ or CD8+ T cells sorted from blood, taken in a trial of the OX40 agonist ivuxolimab. These receptors all stem from an adult with an advanced solid tumor such as melanoma, head and neck, liver or kidney cancer.

V gene TRBV5-8 combines with J gene TRBJ1-2; 7 bases are shared with TRBD1. This CDR3 contains 14 residues. Per the germline V gene, CDR1 is SGHTS and CDR2 is YDEGEE. The trim removed 4 bases at V and 5 bases at J, leaving 8 bases unmatched. CDR3 in amino acids: CASSPGQATYGYTF. Here the CDR3 DNA reads TGTGCCAGCAGCCCAGGACAGGCTACATATGGCTACACCTTC.

The V call is TRBV9, the J call TRBJ2-2, with D perhaps matching TRBD1 or TRBD2 (5 bases each). The CDR3 covers 14 residues. V gave up 0 bases and J gave up 6 bases, with 9 bases separating them. Germline CDR1 SGDLS, CDR2 YYNGEE. The CDR3 DNA reads as TGTGCCAGCAGCGTAGGAGGGGAACCCGGGGAGCTGTTTTTT. This translates into CASSVGGEPGELFF. Using reference TRBV9 and TRBJ2-2 for the parts outside the CDR3, the full variable domain is DSGVTQTPKHLITATGQRVTLRCSPRSGDLSVYWYQQSLDQGLQFLIQYYNGEERAKGNILERFSAQQFPDLHSELNLSSLELGDSALYFCASSVGGEPGELFFGEGSRLTVL.

V is TRBV7-6 and J is TRBJ2-3, with a weak D call TRBD2 (7 bases). This CDR3 region has 12 residues. Trimming left V 5 bases short and J 8 bases short, with 11 bases between. In germline, CDR1 is SGHVS, CDR2 FNYEAQ. CDR3 nucleotide sequence: TGTGCCAGCAGCCGGGGGGCAGGTACGCAGTATTTT. Residues: CASSRGAGTQYF.

The V call is TRBV7-9, the J call TRBJ2-1; 11 bases agree with TRBD1. Germline trimming cut 3 bases from V and 7 bases from J; bases unmatched to any gene: 2. The CDR3 extends over 14 amino acids. Germline V gene data show CDR1 as SEHNR and CDR2 as FQNEAQ (reference sequence). The CDR3: CASSLGTGGNEQFF. CDR3 nucleotide sequence: TGTGCCAGCAGCTTGGGGACAGGGGGAAATGAGCAGTTCTTC.

The chain employs TRBV29-1 and TRBJ2-2; D unresolved. Germline V gives CDR1 SQVTM, CDR2 ANQGSEA. The CDR3 length is 11 residues. V gave up 4 bases and J gave up 4 bases, with 4 bases separating them. DNA of the CDR3: TGCAGCGTTGTGGGCACCGGGGAGCTGTTTTTT. Amino acid sequence: CSVVGTGELFF.

The J gene is TRBJ1-1, the V gene TRBV19, with a possible D match to TRBD1 (5 bases). Germline V CDR1 and CDR2: LNHDA, SQIVND (reference sequence). CDR3 size: 16 residues. With 2 bases removed from V and 4 bases from J, the gap between germline ends came to 17 bases. CDR3 sequence reads: CASSITGYGRTTEAFF. CDR3 sequence (DNA): TGTGCCAGTAGTATAACAGGATACGGAAGGACCACTGAAGCTTTCTTT.

The V and J genes are TRBV13 and TRBJ2-5; 12 bases align to TRBD1. The CDR3 contains 16 residues. CDR1 is PRHDT, CDR2 FYEKMQ, per germline (reference sequence). V shed 5 bases, J shed 1 base, and the junction held 5 bases outside the gene matches. The CDR3 nucleotides read TGTGCCAGCAGCCCCCGGGACAGGGGGCCCCAAGAGACCCAGTACTTC. It specifies CASSPRDRGPQETQYF.

This clone was seen only a few times. This chain links TRBV2 with TRBJ1-2; D gene ambiguous. V dropped 7 bases and J dropped 4 bases, with 13 bases sitting between them. CDR1 is SNHLY, CDR2 FYNNEI, per germline. This CDR3 contains 13 residues. CDR3 region: CASMGGESYGYTF. In DNA, the CDR3 is TGTGCCAGCATGGGCGGAGAGAGCTATGGCTACACCTTC. Variable domain in full (rest from reference TRBV2 and TRBJ1-2): EPEVTQTPSHQVTQMGQEVILRCVPISNHLYFYWYRQILGQKVEFLVSFYNNEISEKSEIFDDQFSVERPDGSNFTLKIRSTKLEDSAMYFCASMGGESYGYTFGSGTRLTVV.

The V and J genes are TRBV6-1 and TRBJ2-2; the D gene is possibly TRBD2 (5 bases). There are 15 residues in the CDR3. Germline CDR1 and CDR2: MNHNS and SASEGT. Between the trimmed V and J ends, which lost 7 bases and 4 bases, there was a span of 16 bases. The CDR3 sequence: CASTQNLEATGELFF. The CDR3 nucleotides are TGTGCCAGCACCCAGAACTTGGAGGCCACCGGGGAGCTGTTTTTT.

The chain has TRBV15 and TRBJ2-1, with D hard to call. Trimming took 4 bases from V and 9 from J, leaving 13 bases between them. The germline gives CDR1 LNHNV, CDR2 YYDKDF (reference sequence). The CDR3 sequence is 13 residues long. The CDR3 is CATSNAFRSEQFF. In DNA form, the CDR3 reads TGTGCCACCAGCAACGCTTTTAGGAGTGAGCAGTTCTTC.

The chain carries TRBV2 and TRBJ1-2; 9 bases are shared with TRBD1. This CDR3 has 15 residues. The germline V gene encodes CDR1 SNHLY and CDR2 FYNNEI. Trimming removed 7 bases from V and 3 bases from J; junction bases left unmatched: 9. The CDR3 sequence is CASIEDRGPDYGYTF. The CDR3 nucleotides read TGTGCCAGCATCGAGGACAGGGGACCGGACTATGGCTACACCTTC.

The table lists this clone with a few counts. J is TRBJ2-7 and V is TRBV27; 7 bases agree with TRBD1. Germline V gives CDR1 MNHEY, CDR2 SMNVEV (reference sequence). V shed 3 bases, J shed 3 bases, and the junction held 5 bases outside the gene matches. CDR3 size: 14 residues. The CDR3 DNA sequence: TGTGCCAGCAGTTTCGGGACAGCCAACTACGAGCAGTACTTC. This translates into CASSFGTANYEQYF.

The V and J genes are TRBV7-8 and TRBJ2-7, with no clear D. The V gene's germline CDR1 is SGHVS and CDR2 FQNEAQ. V lost 4 bases to trimming and J lost 5 bases, with 9 bases between them. CDR3 length equals 12 residues. The CDR3 here is CASSSYPNEQYF. DNA for the CDR3: TGTGCCAGCAGCTCTTACCCGAACGAGCAGTACTTC.

The V and J genes are TRBV5-1 and TRBJ2-7; 11 bases map to TRBD1. Germline CDR1 SGHRS, CDR2 YFSETQ. The J segment lost 2 bases and the V segment lost 4 bases, leaving 2 bases of the junction unmatched. This CDR3 comprises 14 residues. CDR3 DNA sequence: TGCGCCAGCAGCGAGGGACAGGGGGCCTACGAGCAGTACTTC. Translating gives CASSEGQGAYEQYF.

The chain combines TRBV27 with TRBJ2-1, with TRBD2 matching 9 bases. This CDR3 is 15 amino acids long. The germline CDR1 and CDR2 sequences are MNHEY and SMNVEV (reference sequence). V shed 4 bases and J 9 bases; nucleotides not matched to a gene: 10. The CDR3 DNA sequence: TGTGCCAGCAGTTCGGGGGCGGGGGGGCTAGGTGAGCAGTTCTTC. This codes for CASSSGAGGLGEQFF.

The V gene is TRBV7-8, the J gene TRBJ2-3; 11 bases agree with TRBD2. CDR1 is SGHVS and CDR2 is FQNEAQ in the germline V gene. V was clipped by 5 bases and J by 13 bases; unmatched bases: 17. The CDR3 length is 16 residues. The CDR3: CASSLRLAGTNTAEYF. CDR3 nucleotides: TGTGCCAGCAGCCTGCGACTAGCGGGGACAAATACCGCGGAGTATTTT.

The DNA of the CDR3 is TGTGCCAGCAGCCCACGCTATAGCGGGGGTGGGACCTACAATGAGCAGTTCTTC. It specifies CASSPRYSGGGTYNEQFF. The chain combines TRBV13 with TRBJ2-1, with 9 bases matching TRBD2. Germline V gives CDR1 PRHDT, CDR2 FYEKMQ (reference sequence). The CDR3 loop spans 18 amino acids. Trimming took 5 bases from V and 2 from J; bases not matched to a gene: 13.

This chain uses TRBV7-6 with TRBJ1-5; D is possibly TRBD1 (5 bases). The CDR3 extends over 15 amino acids. V lost 1 base, J lost 5 bases, and 12 bases lay in between. Germline V lookup: CDR1 SGHVS, CDR2 FNYEAQ. CDR3 region: CASSLDPGSYQPQHF. The CDR3 bases are TGTGCCAGCAGCTTAGACCCAGGGAGCTATCAGCCCCAGCATTTT.

The gene calls are TRBV5-6 and TRBJ2-1; 7 nucleotides match TRBD2. CDR3 length: 13 residues. Trimming cost V 4 bases and J 13 bases; bases outside gene matches: 11. Germline CDR1 SGHDT, CDR2 YYEEEE. CDR3 sequence (DNA): TGTGCCAGCAGCCCCACCGGGACTACAGATCAGTTCTTC. Translated, it gives CASSPTGTTDQFF.

This chain connects TRBV15 to TRBJ1-2; D ambiguous. There are 13 residues in the CDR3. Germline CDR1 reads LNHNV; CDR2 reads YYDKDF (reference sequence). Between the trimmed V and J ends, which lost 6 bases and 6 bases, there was a span of 14 bases. In nucleotides, the CDR3 is TGTGCCACCAGGAAAGGAATGGAGGATGGCTACACCTTC. It translates to CATRKGMEDGYTF.

The V call is TRBV5-1, the J call TRBJ1-1; D call uncertain. Looked up from germline, CDR1 is SGHRS and CDR2 is YFSETQ. This CDR3 contains 12 residues. The ends were cut back, 2 bases at V and 2 bases at J, with 4 bases in the middle. CDR3 amino acids: CASSFSNTEAFF. CDR3 in DNA: TGCGCCAGCAGCTTTTCTAACACTGAAGCTTTCTTT.

The rearrangement links TRBV6-5 to TRBJ1-2, with a possible D match to TRBD1 (6 bases). Germline V gene data show CDR1 as MNHEY and CDR2 as SVGAGI. This CDR3 is 15 amino acids long. V lost 0 bases, J lost 5 bases, and 13 bases lay in between. The CDR3 sequence: CASSYSQGPLYGYTF. In nucleotides, the CDR3 is TGTGCCAGCAGTTACTCACAGGGACCGCTTTATGGCTACACCTTC.

V usage is TRBV14 and J usage is TRBJ2-7; D uncertain. CDR3 length: 11 amino acids. V was clipped by 4 bases and J by 4 bases, with 5 bases between them. CDR1 SGHDN and CDR2 FVKESK come from the germline V gene. The CDR3 loop is CASSLTYEQYF. The CDR3, as DNA: TGTGCCAGCAGCCTGACATACGAGCAGTACTTC.